The clone carrying this TCR beta chain has only a few counts. Its antigen remains unknown. This sample is part of a study of T cell repertoires in cytomegalovirus infection. The study's findings and limits: It was HLA-C-restricted CMV-specific TCR beta clonotypes that dominated the response ex vivo. Public TCR beta family frequency separated CMV-and-HLA carriers, including in an independent cohort.

V gave up 5 bases and J gave up 5 bases, with 12 bases separating them. The CDR3 has 13 residues. Germline V gives CDR1 PRHDT, CDR2 FYEKMQ (reference sequence). One entry per CDR3 protein results from TCRdb running MiXCR on the reads. The sample contains 630,000 or so distinct CDR3 sequences, about 24% of which appear only once. The receptor was isolated from a human donor in good health (CMV status not recorded). Some clones in this sample may be carry-over from other donors' samples. The chain links TRBV13 to TRBJ2-5; perhaps TRBD1 as D (6 bases). Sequenced sample: CD8+ T cells from PBMCs. The CDR3 coding sequence is TGTGCCAGCAGCAACAGGGTTCCTGAGACCCAGTACTTC. Translating it yields CASSNRVPETQYF.